This T cell receptor (beta chain) originates from a study of PD-1 blockade in classical Hodgkin lymphoma. The patients all showed relapse after autologous stem cell transplantation, while their brentuximab vedotin exposure varied. TCRdb's table, derived via immunoSEQ multiplex PCR, lists solely in-frame clones and lacks some. This sample has 10,000 to 15,000 clones, with around 86% found just once. Trimming took 9 bases from V and 4 from J; bases not matched to a gene: 6. Germline V CDR1 and CDR2: MNHNS, SASEGT. The CDR3 extends over 14 amino acids. The TCR sequence derives from a human donor with classical Hodgkin lymphoma. This chain links TRBV6-1 with TRBJ2-7; 13 bases fit TRBD2. The source material was peripheral blood mononuclear cells (PBMCs), sampled at baseline. Written as DNA, the CDR3 is TGTGCCAGTCGGACTAGCGGGAGACAGTACGAGCAGTACTTC. It yields the protein CASRTSGRQYEQYF.